The 21 T cell receptor beta chains below all came from one sample that was sequenced in a study of low-dose radiotherapy and immunotherapy resistance in tumors. The TCRs were subjected to amplification over about 20 PCR cycles employing a constant-region primer in conjunction with a V-primer adapter. TCRdb passed the reads through MiXCR, listing each CDR3 protein once. The sample includes about 46,000 distinct CDR3 sequences, 10% to 15% seen only once; the top ten take roughly 6.2%. Time point: before trial treatment. The material sequenced was PBMCs, taken before treatment. These receptors were taken from a female donor with ovarian cancer.

Many counts were recorded for this clonotype. The chain joins TRBV12-3 or TRBV12-4 to TRBJ2-7, with TRBD2 as a possible D gene (6 bases). The CDR3 sequence is 15 residues long. V lost 5 bases to trimming and J lost 5 bases, with 19 bases between them. For the CDR3, the DNA is TGTGCCAGCAGTCTATTGACTAGTAATGGCAACGAGCAGTACTTC. It yields the protein CASSLLTSNGNEQYF.

This clonotype was counted many times. J is TRBJ1-4 and V is TRBV19, with 10 bases lining up with TRBD1. Germline V gene data show CDR1 as LNHDA and CDR2 as SQIVND (reference sequence). The CDR3 is 14 residues long. V trimming: 7 bases; J trimming: 12 bases; junction bases outside the gene matches: 11. The CDR3 DNA reads TGTGCCAGTAAGGGAGAGGACAGGGGGGGACAACTGTTTTTT. Translating it yields CASKGEDRGGQLFF.

This clonotype was observed at least ten times. The chain links TRBV19 to TRBJ1-5, with no clear D. This CDR3 spans 18 amino acids. Trimming cost V 0 bases and J 2 bases, with 17 bases left between them. Germline V gene data show CDR1 as LNHDA and CDR2 as SQIVND (reference sequence). The CDR3 nucleotides read TGTGCCAGTAGTATAGATTCAGCCTACGAGGGTGGCAATCAGCCCCAGCATTTT. Translating it yields CASSIDSAYEGGNQPQHF.

This clonotype was observed at least ten times. The chain combines TRBV18 with TRBJ2-2; D remains ambiguous. Germline V gene lookup returns CDR1 KGHSH and CDR2 LQKENI. The V and J ends lost 6 bases and 5 bases respectively, with 16 bases between them. The CDR3 is 15 residues long. DNA for the CDR3: TGTGCCAGCTCGCAATCACCTTACATTACCGGGGAGCTGTTTTTT. This encodes CASSQSPYITGELFF. The entire variable domain, with the rest obtained from reference TRBV18 and TRBJ2-2, is as follows: NAGVMQNPRHLVRRRGQEARLRCSPMKGHSHVYWYRQLPEEGLKFMVYLQKENIIDESGMPKERFSAEFPKEGPSILRIQQVVRGDSAAYFCASSQSPYITGELFFGEGSRLTVL.

Many counts were recorded for this clonotype. The chain couples TRBV7-8 to TRBJ2-5; tentatively, D is TRBD1 (6 bases). Trimming pared 2 bases from V and 4 bases from J, leaving 11 bases between. The CDR3 extends over 14 amino acids. The germline gives CDR1 SGHVS, CDR2 FQNEAQ. The chain's CDR3 is CASSLWWGPETQYF. The CDR3 DNA reads TGTGCCAGCAGCTTATGGTGGGGGCCAGAGACCCAGTACTTC.

At least ten counts were recorded for this clonotype. This chain uses TRBV5-4 with TRBJ2-3, with 10 bases aligning to TRBD2. The germline gives CDR1 SGHNT, CDR2 YYREEE (reference sequence). The trim removed 4 bases at V and 0 bases at J, leaving 2 bases unmatched. The CDR3 totals 15 residues. CDR3 coding DNA: TGTGCCAGCAGCGTAGCGGGGGGAAGCACAGATACGCAGTATTTT. Protein product: CASSVAGGSTDTQYF.

The chain links TRBV10-3 to TRBJ1-1; D call uncertain. V lost 2 bases and J 1 base, leaving 5 bases between the germline ends. Germline CDR1 ENHRY, CDR2 SYGVKD. CDR3 length equals 13 residues. The CDR3 DNA reads TGTGCCATCAGTGAGGCCCCGAACACTGAAGCTTTCTTT. Protein sequence: CAISEAPNTEAFF.

This clonotype was recorded many times. The chain combines TRBV5-1 with TRBJ1-2, with D possibly being TRBD1 (5 bases). The CDR3 has 15 residues. The germline V gene encodes CDR1 SGHRS and CDR2 YFSETQ. V gave up 1 base and J gave up 0 bases, with 10 bases separating them. Here the CDR3 DNA reads TGCGCCAGCAGCTTGTACGGACAATCTAACTATGGCTACACCTTC. Protein product: CASSLYGQSNYGYTF.

At least ten counts were recorded for this clonotype. The chain couples TRBV7-6 to TRBJ2-3, with D perhaps being TRBD1 or TRBD2 (5 bases each). This CDR3 has 13 residues. Germline lookup yields CDR1 SGHVS and CDR2 FNYEAQ. V was cut by 5 bases and J by 4 bases, with 10 bases left in between. The CDR3 loop reads CASSGTPADTQYF. Here the CDR3 DNA reads TGTGCCAGCAGCGGGACCCCGGCAGATACGCAGTATTTT.

This clonotype was detected many times. CDR3 sequence (DNA): TGTGCCATCAGTGAGTCGCAGGTCCAGACCCAGTACTTC. It yields the protein CAISESQVQTQYF. The chain couples TRBV10-3 to TRBJ2-5, with D unclear. Trimming took 0 bases from V and 6 from J, leaving 8 bases between them. The CDR3 has 13 amino acids. Germline V gene sequence: CDR1 ENHRY, CDR2 SYGVKD.

This clonotype was counted at least ten times. V is TRBV6-1 and J is TRBJ2-1, with D perhaps matching TRBD1 (9 bases). Germline CDR1 is MNHNS and CDR2 is SASEGT. The CDR3 runs 18 residues. The V and J ends lost 3 bases and 9 bases respectively, with 27 bases between them. CDR3 coding DNA: TGTGCCAGCAGTGACGGGAGGGGGGGCCACTCGGACAGGGGTGAGCAGTTCTTC. It specifies CASSDGRGGHSDRGEQFF.

There are many counts of this clonotype. The chain employs TRBV6-2 or TRBV6-3 and TRBJ1-1; D may be TRBD1 (5 bases). The germline V gene has CDR1 MNHEY and CDR2 SVGEGT. Deletions cut 7 bases from V and 7 bases from J, with 16 bases between. The CDR3 runs to 13 residues. DNA for the CDR3: TGTGCCAGCACCTTCGACGGGACGCGTGAAGCTTTCTTT. Protein: CASTFDGTREAFF.

This clonotype was picked up many times. The V and J genes are TRBV28 and TRBJ2-5; 13 bases match TRBD2. The CDR3 spans 17 residues. With 3 bases clipped from V and 7 bases from J, the junction kept 11 bases outside the gene matches. Germline CDR1 reads MDHEN; CDR2 reads SYDVKM. The CDR3 DNA reads as TGTGCCAGCAGTTTCGGACTAGCGGGAGCCCTACCAGGGACCCAGTACTTC. Residues: CASSFGLAGALPGTQYF. Filled out from reference TRBV28 and TRBJ2-5, the complete variable domain reads DVKVTQSSRYLVKRTGEKVFLECVQDMDHENMFWYRQDPGLGLRLIYFSYDVKMKEKGDIPEGYSVSREKKERFSLILESASTNQTSMYLCASSFGLAGALPGTQYFGPGTRLLVL.

The table lists this clonotype with many counts. This chain joins TRBV3-1 and TRBJ2-7; perhaps D is TRBD1 or TRBD2 (6 bases each). V shed 0 bases and J shed 3 bases, with 12 bases lying between them. The germline V gene encodes CDR1 LGHDT and CDR2 YNNKEL (reference sequence). The CDR3 is 15 amino acids. As DNA, the CDR3 is TGTGCCAGCAGCCAAGAGGTCGGGGGCCGCTACGAGCAGTACTTC. It codes for CASSQEVGGRYEQYF.

The chain joins TRBV12-3 or TRBV12-4 to TRBJ2-5, with a weak D call TRBD2 (5 bases). The CDR3 contains 13 residues. With 5 bases removed from V and 5 bases from J, the gap between germline ends came to 12 bases. This chain's CDR3 is CASSPRGAETQYF. CDR3 DNA sequence: TGTGCCAGCAGTCCTCGGGGAGCTGAGACCCAGTACTTC.

This clonotype has at least ten counts. The CDR3 nucleotides are TGCGCCAGCAGCTTGGAAGGGCCTGAGGGCAATCAGCCCCAGCATTTT. It specifies CASSLEGPEGNQPQHF. The chain employs TRBV5-1 and TRBJ1-5; D is unresolved. Looked up from germline, CDR1 is SGHRS and CDR2 is YFSETQ. With 0 bases removed from V and 2 bases from J, the gap between germline ends came to 12 bases. The CDR3 spans 16 residues. The full variable domain, its missing parts supplied by reference TRBV5-1 and TRBJ1-5, is KAGVTQTPRYLIKTRGQQVTLSCSPISGHRSVSWYQQTPGQGLQFLFEYFSETQRNKGNFPGRFSGRQFSNSRSEMNVSTLELGDSALYLCASSLEGPEGNQPQHFGDGTRLSIL.

The J gene is TRBJ1-2, the V gene TRBV12-3 or TRBV12-4; TRBD1 is a possible D gene (5 bases). The germline V and J ends were trimmed by 5 bases and 7 bases, with 8 bases remaining between them. CDR3 length: 11 residues. CDR3 in amino acids: CASSLGTGYTF. The CDR3 DNA follows: TGTGCCAGCAGTCTAGGGACTGGCTACACCTTC.

The chain is built from TRBV2 and TRBJ2-7; 9 nucleotides agree with TRBD1. With V trimmed by 5 bases and J by 2 bases, 7 bases remained unmatched. Germline V gives CDR1 SNHLY, CDR2 FYNNEI. CDR3 length equals 15 residues. The chain's CDR3 is CASSLNRDRAYEQYF. Here the CDR3 DNA reads TGTGCCAGCAGTCTAAACCGGGACAGGGCCTACGAGCAGTACTTC.

This clonotype rates as large (0.1 to 1%). The CDR3 sequence is CASNPGVRAGVEQYF. CDR3 nucleotide sequence: TGTGCCAGCAACCCCGGGGTCCGGGCAGGGGTCGAGCAGTACTTC. The rearrangement uses TRBV2 and TRBJ2-7; possibly TRBD1 for D (6 bases). The V gene lost 7 bases and the J gene lost 6 bases, with 22 bases spanning the gap. The CDR3 contains 15 residues. The germline V gene has CDR1 SNHLY and CDR2 FYNNEI.

CDR3 in amino acids: CASSSGTPNNEQFF. The CDR3 DNA reads TGTGCCAGCAGTTCCGGGACACCCAATAATGAGCAGTTCTTC. The chain has TRBV12-3 or TRBV12-4 and TRBJ2-1, with a tentative D call TRBD1 (6 bases). Between the trimmed V and J ends, which lost 4 bases and 7 bases, there was a span of 14 bases. This CDR3 spans 14 amino acids.

This clonotype occurred many times. V usage is TRBV10-3 and J usage is TRBJ2-7, with TRBD2 matching over 8 bases. The J segment lost 2 bases and the V segment lost 6 bases, leaving 9 bases of the junction unmatched. CDR3 size: 15 residues. Germline CDR1 is ENHRY and CDR2 is SYGVKD. The CDR3 DNA reads as TGTGCCATCAGCCCCCGGGAGGGCCGAACCTACGAGCAGTACTTC. Protein sequence: CAISPREGRTYEQYF.